The 30 T cell receptor beta chains listed next were all sequenced from one sample in a study of blood T cell repertoires in COVID-19. The data were produced by immunoSEQ multiplex PCR, yet TCRdb's version contains in-frame clones alone and is incomplete. Here the sample spans 200,000 to 250,000 clones, more than 80% being singletons. Material: peripheral blood. Receptor source: a woman younger than 45 with COVID-19, enrolled during active disease.

This chain links TRBV3-1 (or the pseudogene TRBV3-2) with TRBJ1-1; D not resolved. The CDR3 extends over 13 amino acids. Germline CDR1 reads LGHDT; CDR2 reads YNNKEL (reference sequence). V lost 3 bases and J lost 3, with 8 bases in between. In DNA form, the CDR3 reads TGTGCCAGCAGCCACCCAGCGGACACTGAAGCTTTCTTT. As protein: CASSHPADTEAFF.

This clone was found a few times. V is TRBV7-9 and J is TRBJ2-1; TRBD2 agrees at 7 bases. V dropped 6 bases and J dropped 9; count of bases not matched to a gene: 8. The CDR3 has 13 amino acids. Germline V CDR1 and CDR2: SEHNR, FQNEAQ (reference sequence). CDR3 loop: CASSSGGPGEQFF. The CDR3 DNA is TGTGCCAGCAGTTCGGGGGGTCCGGGTGAGCAGTTCTTC.

The chain joins TRBV7-9 to TRBJ1-2; 7 bases map to TRBD1. V shed 5 bases and J 0 bases; nucleotides not matched to a gene: 9. CDR1 and CDR2 from the germline V gene are SEHNR and FQNEAQ (reference sequence). This CDR3 is built from 16 residues. Here the CDR3 DNA reads TGTGCCAGCAGCCGCCCGGGGACAGATACTAACTATGGCTACACCTTC. It specifies CASSRPGTDTNYGYTF.

This chain joins TRBV5-4 and TRBJ1-4, with D hard to call. The germline V gene encodes CDR1 SGHNT and CDR2 YYREEE (reference sequence). The CDR3 extends over 14 amino acids. The V end lost 0 bases, the J end lost 5 bases, and 8 bases lay between the germline ends. The CDR3 coding sequence is TGTGCCAGCAGCTTGGCGTCTGAGAATGAAAAACTGTTTTTT. It yields the protein CASSLASENEKLFF.

The chain uses TRBV5-4 and TRBJ2-1, with D possibly being TRBD2 (5 bases). Germline V gene data show CDR1 as SGHNT and CDR2 as YYREEE (reference sequence). This CDR3 spans 13 amino acids. V lost 3 bases and J lost 8, with 12 bases in between. CDR3 in amino acids: CASSSPLRDEQFF. Here the CDR3 DNA reads TGTGCCAGCAGCTCCCCGCTGAGGGATGAGCAGTTCTTC.

The CDR3 region has the DNA TGTGCCAGCAGCAATTGGGACAGACCAACCGGGGAGCTGTTTTTT. Translation: CASSNWDRPTGELFF. The J gene is TRBJ2-2, the V gene TRBV7-9; TRBD1 aligns across 7 bases. This CDR3 comprises 15 residues. Germline assignment: CDR1 SEHNR and CDR2 FQNEAQ (reference sequence). Trimming took 5 bases from V and 5 from J; bases not matched to a gene: 8.

The chain is built from TRBV11-2 and TRBJ1-5; D is perhaps TRBD1 (6 bases). The CDR3 is 15 residues long. The germline CDR1 and CDR2 sequences are SGHAT and FQNNGV. The ends were cut back, 5 bases at V and 6 bases at J, with 17 bases in the middle. In DNA form, the CDR3 reads TGTGCCAGCAGCCTTTATGGGGGCGGCGGTCAGCCCCAGCATTTT. It is translated as CASSLYGGGGQPQHF.

CDR3 sequence: CASSQDIQRGSDTQYF. DNA for the CDR3: TGCGCCAGCAGCCAAGATATTCAGCGGGGCTCAGATACGCAGTATTTT. This sequence joins TRBV4-3 and TRBJ2-3; TRBD2 agrees at 7 bases. Germline V gene lookup returns CDR1 LGHNA and CDR2 YSLEER. CDR3 length: 16 amino acids. V gave up 0 bases and J gave up 4 bases; unmatched junction bases: 7.

The chain employs TRBV7-2 and TRBJ2-6; perhaps TRBD1 as D (6 bases). There are 15 residues in the CDR3. Germline V lookup: CDR1 SGHTA, CDR2 FQGNSA. V lost 5 bases and J 4 bases, leaving 12 bases between the germline ends. The CDR3 spells CASSPQGTGANVLTF. DNA of the CDR3: TGTGCCAGCAGCCCGCAGGGGACCGGGGCCAACGTCCTGACTTTC.

V usage is TRBV15 and J usage is TRBJ2-6; D is uncertain. Germline loops: CDR1 LNHNV, CDR2 YYDKDF (reference sequence). V lost 0 bases to trimming and J lost 2 bases, with 20 bases between them. The length of the CDR3 is 20 residues. CDR3 protein: CATSRDRGHQTETGANVLTF. The CDR3 DNA reads as TGTGCCACCAGCAGAGATCGCGGCCACCAAACGGAGACTGGGGCCAACGTCCTGACTTTC.

V and J are TRBV15 and TRBJ1-2, with D unclear. The V gene lost 0 bases and the J gene lost 2 bases, with 4 bases spanning the gap. This CDR3 has 13 residues. CDR1 and CDR2 (germline): LNHNV, YYDKDF (reference sequence). For the CDR3, the DNA is TGTGCCACCAGCAGAGACAGGAACTATGGCTACACCTTC. Amino acid sequence: CATSRDRNYGYTF.

The chain links TRBV28 to TRBJ1-2; perhaps TRBD1 as D (5 bases). Germline CDR1 MDHEN, CDR2 SYDVKM. V gave up 6 bases and J gave up 0 bases, with 5 bases separating them. The CDR3 has 12 amino acids. The CDR3 DNA reads TGTGCCAGCAGGACAGCTAACTATGGCTACACCTTC. Protein: CASRTANYGYTF.

This clone occurred a few times. The V and J genes are TRBV7-9 and TRBJ2-1; a weak D match, TRBD1 (5 bases). Per germline, CDR1 SEHNR and CDR2 FQNEAQ (reference sequence). The length of the CDR3 is 14 residues. Trimming pared 3 bases from V and 3 bases from J, leaving 9 bases between. The DNA for the CDR3 is TGTGCCAGCAGCTTCGGGCAGGGCTACAATGAGCAGTTCTTC. Protein: CASSFGQGYNEQFF.

CDR3 amino acids: CASSQDRGRGLDEQYF. DNA of the CDR3: TGCGCCAGCAGCCAAGATCGCGGCAGGGGATTGGACGAGCAGTACTTC. This chain joins TRBV4-3 and TRBJ2-7, with D possibly matching TRBD1 (6 bases). The CDR3 contains 16 residues. From germline, CDR1 is LGHNA and CDR2 YSLEER. Deletions cut 0 bases from V and 5 bases from J, with 17 bases between.

This chain joins TRBV10-2 and TRBJ2-1; perhaps TRBD2 as D (6 bases). CDR1 is WSHSY, CDR2 SAAADI, per germline. V lost 10 bases and J 0 bases, leaving 16 bases between the germline ends. There are 15 residues in the CDR3. CDR3 in DNA: TGCGCCATTATGAGTAGCGGTCTCTCCTACAATGAGCAGTTCTTC. It is translated as CAIMSSGLSYNEQFF.

The CDR3, as DNA: TGTGCCAGCAGCCGGAGAGTCTTACAGGGGGGGGACTATGGCTACACCTTC. It yields the protein CASSRRVLQGGDYGYTF. The J gene is TRBJ1-2, the V gene TRBV7-2; 8 positions match TRBD1. The V segment lost 5 bases and the J segment 3 bases; nucleotides outside the gene matches: 14. The CDR3 consists of 17 residues. The germline gives CDR1 SGHTA, CDR2 FQGNSA.

This clone was seen a handful of times. The chain carries TRBV7-2 and TRBJ2-7, with D possibly being TRBD1 (5 bases). Germline V gene sequence: CDR1 SGHTA, CDR2 FQGNSA. Trimming took 7 bases from V and 2 from J, leaving 12 bases between them. CDR3 length: 13 amino acids. CDR3 loop: CASIETDTYEQYF. DNA for the CDR3: TGTGCCAGCATCGAGACAGACACCTACGAGCAGTACTTC.

The gene calls are TRBV4-1 and TRBJ1-2; D unclear. The CDR3 has 17 amino acids. Germline V gene data show CDR1 as MGHRA and CDR2 as YSYEKL. With 4 bases removed from V and 5 bases from J, the gap between germline ends came to 23 bases. The DNA for the CDR3 is TGCGCCAGCAGCCGTACTTTGGGCCAGATAAATATGTATGGCTACACCTTC. The encoded protein is CASSRTLGQINMYGYTF.

This clone was counted only a few times. V usage is TRBV2 and J usage is TRBJ1-5, with D uncertain. The CDR3 is made up of 11 amino acids. The germline V gene encodes CDR1 SNHLY and CDR2 FYNNEI. The ends were cut back, 10 bases at V and 6 bases at J, with 10 bases in the middle. CDR3 loop: CATGDGQPQHF. The CDR3 DNA follows: TGTGCCACCGGGGATGGTCAGCCCCAGCATTTT.

This clone was picked up one time. V gene TRBV27 combines with J gene TRBJ2-1, with TRBD2 matching over 10 bases. Looked up from germline, CDR1 is MNHEY and CDR2 is SMNVEV (reference sequence). Trimming removed 2 bases from V and 7 bases from J; junction bases left unmatched: 5. The CDR3 totals 15 residues. As DNA, the CDR3 is TGTGCCAGCAGTTTAATAGCGGGGGGCCCTAATGAGCAGTTCTTC. It codes for CASSLIAGGPNEQFF.

This sequence joins TRBV18 and TRBJ2-7; 15 positions match TRBD2. This CDR3 region has 18 residues. Trimming took 3 bases from V and 4 from J; bases not matched to a gene: 10. Looked up from germline, CDR1 is KGHSH and CDR2 is LQKENI. This CDR3 is CASSPRTSGGAGFYEQYF. The CDR3 coding sequence is TGTGCCAGCTCACCCCGGACTAGCGGGGGGGCCGGGTTTTACGAGCAGTACTTC.

The chain combines TRBV30 with TRBJ1-2; no definite D call. The CDR3 runs 11 residues. Per germline, CDR1 GTSNPN and CDR2 SVGIG (reference sequence). The DNA for the CDR3 is TGTGCTGCCGCCCCTCCGGATGGCTACACCTTC. Translated: CAAAPPDGYTF.

The gene calls are TRBV4-3 and TRBJ2-7; 9 nucleotides align to TRBD1. The ends lost 4 bases at V and 2 bases at J; junction bases unmatched: 6. The CDR3 runs to 15 residues. Germline values: CDR1 LGHNA, CDR2 YSLEER. The CDR3 nucleotides read TGCGCCAGCAGCCTCTGGACAGGGGTAACCTACGAGCAGTACTTC. As protein: CASSLWTGVTYEQYF.

J is TRBJ1-1 and V is TRBV30; unclear D gene. The CDR3 totals 13 residues. The V gene's germline CDR1 is GTSNPN and CDR2 SVGIG (reference sequence). The V and J ends lost 1 base and 8 bases respectively, with 14 bases between them. The CDR3 DNA is TGTGCCTGGAGTGACCGGGTACTGTTGGAAGCTTTCTTT. This codes for CAWSDRVLLEAFF.

This chain connects TRBV5-1 to TRBJ2-7; 9 bases fit TRBD1. The CDR3 is 15 amino acids. Germline assignment: CDR1 SGHRS and CDR2 YFSETQ. V shed 3 bases and J 4 bases; nucleotides not matched to a gene: 8. The CDR3 DNA reads as TGCGCCAGCAGCTCCTCGACAGGGGGAGTGTACGAGCAGTACTTC. Translating gives CASSSSTGGVYEQYF.

The chain uses TRBV28 and TRBJ2-7, with 9 nucleotides matching TRBD2. This CDR3 comprises 14 residues. The germline V gene encodes CDR1 MDHEN and CDR2 SYDVKM. Losses at the gene ends were 2 bases for V and 1 base for J; bases not matched to a gene: 0. The CDR3 reads CASSLLAGSYEQYF. CDR3 DNA sequence: TGTGCCAGCAGTTTACTAGCGGGATCCTACGAGCAGTACTTC.

This clone was counted a few times. The chain carries TRBV9 and TRBJ1-5, with 10 positions matching TRBD1. The germline CDR1 and CDR2 sequences are SGDLS and YYNGEE. The ends lost 4 bases at V and 8 bases at J; junction bases unmatched: 9. The CDR3 contains 15 residues. The CDR3 bases are TGTGCCAGCAGCCCAGACCCGACAGGGGGCAAGCCCCAGCATTTT. It encodes CASSPDPTGGKPQHF.

In its sample, this clone was seen a few times. The J gene is TRBJ2-1, the V gene TRBV5-1; 7 bases fit TRBD1. The CDR3 consists of 16 residues. From germline, CDR1 is SGHRS and CDR2 YFSETQ. Trimming took 6 bases from V and 1 from J; bases not matched to a gene: 10. This CDR3 reads CASTSSQGTSYNEQFF. Here the CDR3 DNA reads TGCGCCAGCACCTCTTCACAGGGGACATCCTACAATGAGCAGTTCTTC.

A single count supports this clone. The rearrangement uses TRBV5-1 and TRBJ2-1; 15 bases map to TRBD2. Looked up from germline, CDR1 is SGHRS and CDR2 is YFSETQ. V trimming: 4 bases; J trimming: 4 bases; junction bases outside the gene matches: 3. There are 16 residues in the CDR3. CDR3 loop: CASSPGLAGGYNEQFF. CDR3 nucleotide sequence: TGCGCCAGCAGCCCCGGACTAGCGGGGGGGTACAATGAGCAGTTCTTC.

CDR3 sequence: CASRRSGTGVNGYTF. The CDR3 DNA is TGTGCCAGTAGGAGATCCGGGACAGGGGTAAATGGCTACACCTTC. This rearrangement joins TRBV19 to TRBJ1-2, with TRBD1 matching 10 bases. This CDR3 has 15 amino acids. Germline loops: CDR1 LNHDA, CDR2 SQIVND (reference sequence). The V gene end was trimmed by 6 bases and the J gene end by 6 bases; junction bases not matched to a gene: 10.